The 10 T cell receptor beta chains below all came from one sample that was sequenced in a study of CXCR3-negative and CXCR3-positive naive CD8 T cells. These receptors are not linked to any known antigen. The libraries of TRB cDNA were prepared using 5' RACE with UMI labels. No DNA is given; TCRdb re-called the 5' RACE reads and lists each CDR3 protein once. Its listing shows some 53,000 distinct CDR3 sequences. The study, taken as a whole, reports: Comparison of naive cells showed more hydrophobic TRB CDR3s in CXCR3-positive than in CXCR3-negative naive cells.

Sequenced input: naive CXCR3+ CD8+ T cells from blood. The subset was: CD45RO-CCR7+CD27+CD95- naive CD8+ T cells expressing CXCR3 (TNR3+). The origin of the receptors is a human donor in good health. Some clones in this sample may be carry-over from other donors' samples.

The rearrangement links TRBV12-3 or TRBV12-4 to TRBJ1-5; TCRdb's D call, TRBD1, is unchecked because there is no DNA. CDR3 length: 16 amino acids. The CDR3 protein is CASSLALRQGDQPQHF.

The chain employs TRBV4-3 and TRBJ1-1. This CDR3 is 15 amino acids long. The V gene's germline CDR1 is LGHNA and CDR2 YSLEER. CDR3 region: CASSLTGLKDTEAFF.

V gene TRBV11-3 combines with J gene TRBJ1-1; TCRdb outputs TRBD1, but without DNA this stays unchecked. This CDR3 contains 15 residues. CDR1 and CDR2 (germline): SGHNT, YENEEA. CDR3 protein: CASSSRQGMNTEAFF.

The chain carries TRBV6-5 and TRBJ1-1; TCRdb's assignment of TRBD1 cannot be checked, as there is no DNA. CDR1 and CDR2 (germline): MNHEY, SVGAGI. CDR3 size: 14 residues. CDR3 amino acids: CASSQGRLNTEAFF.

This chain links TRBV12-3 or TRBV12-4 with TRBJ2-1; TCRdb selects TRBD1, and the lack of DNA leaves this call unchecked. The CDR3 totals 11 residues. CDR3 protein: CASSPGQEEFF.

The rearrangement links TRBV29-1 to TRBJ1-1; TCRdb indicates TRBD1, and absent DNA this call remains unverified. There are 11 residues in the CDR3. From germline, CDR1 is SQVTM and CDR2 ANQGSEA. CDR3 loop: CSSHGGTEAFF.

The chain combines TRBV28 with TRBJ2-3; there is no DNA to check the TCRdb D call of TRBD1. CDR1 and CDR2 from the germline V gene are MDHEN and SYDVKM. The CDR3 extends over 14 amino acids. This CDR3 reads CASSWDRNTDTQYF.

The chain's CDR3 is CASSFGRGSGNTIYF. The rearrangement uses TRBV12-3 or TRBV12-4 and TRBJ1-3; TCRdb indicates TRBD1, and absent DNA this call remains unverified. The CDR3 extends over 15 amino acids.

The V call is TRBV28, the J call TRBJ1-5; without DNA, the TCRdb call of TRBD1 cannot be checked. The CDR3 consists of 15 residues. Per the germline V gene, CDR1 is MDHEN and CDR2 is SYDVKM. The chain's CDR3 is CASSLSGTGYQPQHF.

This rearrangement joins TRBV28 to TRBJ2-5; there is no DNA to check the TCRdb D call of TRBD1. Germline CDR1 reads MDHEN; CDR2 reads SYDVKM. The CDR3 is made up of 13 amino acids. The CDR3 is CASRRGGQETQYF.